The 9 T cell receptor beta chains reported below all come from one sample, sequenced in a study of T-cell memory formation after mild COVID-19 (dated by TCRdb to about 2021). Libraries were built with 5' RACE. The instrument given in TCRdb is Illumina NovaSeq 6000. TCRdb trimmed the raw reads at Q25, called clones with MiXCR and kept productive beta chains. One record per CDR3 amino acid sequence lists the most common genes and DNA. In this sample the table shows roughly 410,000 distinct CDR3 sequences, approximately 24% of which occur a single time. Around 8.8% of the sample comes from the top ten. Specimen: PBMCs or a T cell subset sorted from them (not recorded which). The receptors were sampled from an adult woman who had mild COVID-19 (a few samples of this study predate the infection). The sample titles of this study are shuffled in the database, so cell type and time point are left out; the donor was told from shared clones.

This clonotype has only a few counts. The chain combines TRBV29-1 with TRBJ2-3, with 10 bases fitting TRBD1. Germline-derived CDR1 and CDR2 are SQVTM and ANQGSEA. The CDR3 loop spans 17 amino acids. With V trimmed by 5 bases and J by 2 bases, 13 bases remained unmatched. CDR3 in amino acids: CSVQTGGASGSTDTQYF. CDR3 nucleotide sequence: TGCAGCGTTCAGACAGGGGGCGCCTCCGGATCCACAGATACGCAGTATTTT.

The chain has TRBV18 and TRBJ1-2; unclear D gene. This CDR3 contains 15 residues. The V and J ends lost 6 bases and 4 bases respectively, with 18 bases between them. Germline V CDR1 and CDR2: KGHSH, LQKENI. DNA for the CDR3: TGTGCCAGCTCCCCCGCTGAGGGCGGGAGCTATGGCTACACCTTC. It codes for CASSPAEGGSYGYTF. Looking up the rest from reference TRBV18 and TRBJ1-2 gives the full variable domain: NAGVMQNPRHLVRRRGQEARLRCSPMKGHSHVYWYRQLPEEGLKFMVYLQKENIIDESGMPKERFSAEFPKEGPSILRIQQVVRGDSAAYFCASSPAEGGSYGYTFGSGTRLTVV.

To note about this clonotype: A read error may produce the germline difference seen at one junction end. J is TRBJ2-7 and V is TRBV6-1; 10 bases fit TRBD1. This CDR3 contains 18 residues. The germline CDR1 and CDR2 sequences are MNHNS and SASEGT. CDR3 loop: CASSDPRTGGSLTYAQYF. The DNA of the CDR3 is TGTGCCAGCAGTGACCCCCGGACAGGGGGATCCCTAACCTACGCGCAGTACTTC.

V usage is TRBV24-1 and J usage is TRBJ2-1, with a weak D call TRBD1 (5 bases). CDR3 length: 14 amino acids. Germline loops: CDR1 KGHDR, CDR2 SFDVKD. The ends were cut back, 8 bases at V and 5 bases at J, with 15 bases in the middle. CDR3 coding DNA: TGTGCCACCACCCAGGGCGTGAGTGACAATGAGCAGTTCTTC. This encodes CATTQGVSDNEQFF.

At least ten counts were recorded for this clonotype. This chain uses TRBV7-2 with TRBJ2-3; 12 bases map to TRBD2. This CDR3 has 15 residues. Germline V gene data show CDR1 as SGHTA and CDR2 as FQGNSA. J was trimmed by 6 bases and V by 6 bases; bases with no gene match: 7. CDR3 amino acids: CASSYPGLAGDTQYF. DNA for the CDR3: TGTGCCAGCAGTTACCCGGGACTAGCGGGCGATACGCAGTATTTT. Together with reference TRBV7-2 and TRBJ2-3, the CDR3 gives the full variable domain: GAGVSQSPSNKVTEKGKDVELRCDPISGHTALYWYRQSLGQGLEFLIYFQGNSAPDKSGLPSDRFSAERTGGSVSTLTIQRTQQEDSAVYLCASSYPGLAGDTQYFGPGTRLTVL.

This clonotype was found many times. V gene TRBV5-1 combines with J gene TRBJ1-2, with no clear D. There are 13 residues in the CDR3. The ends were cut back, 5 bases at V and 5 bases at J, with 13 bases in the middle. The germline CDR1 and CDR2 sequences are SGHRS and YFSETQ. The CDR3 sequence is CASRHGYRYGYTF. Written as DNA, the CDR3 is TGCGCCAGCAGACACGGGTATAGGTATGGCTACACCTTC.

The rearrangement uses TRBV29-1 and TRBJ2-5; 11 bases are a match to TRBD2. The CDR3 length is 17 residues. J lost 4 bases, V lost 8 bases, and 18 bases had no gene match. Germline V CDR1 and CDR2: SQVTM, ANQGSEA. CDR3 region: CSRGRLAGPPLGETQYF. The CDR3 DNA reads TGCAGCCGGGGCCGACTAGCGGGACCTCCTTTGGGAGAGACCCAGTACTTC.

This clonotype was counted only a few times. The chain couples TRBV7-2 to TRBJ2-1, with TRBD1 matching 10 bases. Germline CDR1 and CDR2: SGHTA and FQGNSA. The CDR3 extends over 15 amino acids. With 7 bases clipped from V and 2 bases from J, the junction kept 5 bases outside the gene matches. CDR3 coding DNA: TGTGCCAGCATCCGGGACAGGGGTGCCTACAATGAGCAGTTCTTC. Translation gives CASIRDRGAYNEQFF.

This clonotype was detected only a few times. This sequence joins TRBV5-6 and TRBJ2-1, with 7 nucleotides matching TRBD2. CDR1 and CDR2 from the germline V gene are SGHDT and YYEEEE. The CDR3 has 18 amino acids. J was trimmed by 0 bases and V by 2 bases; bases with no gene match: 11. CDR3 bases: TGTGCCAGCAGCTTCGGGGCGGGAGCCTTGAGCTCCTACAATGAGCAGTTCTTC. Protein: CASSFGAGALSSYNEQFF. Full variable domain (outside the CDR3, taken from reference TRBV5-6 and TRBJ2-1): DAGVTQSPTHLIKTRGQQVTLRCSPKSGHDTVSWYQQALGQGPQFIFQYYEEEERQRGNFPDRFSGHQFPNYSSELNVNALLLGDSALYLCASSFGAGALSSYNEQFFGPGTRLTVL.